The T cell receptor (beta chain) under discussion was sequenced for a study of identical twins. As concerns this clonotype: Its antigen is unknown.

Study results and caveats: With abundant cord blood beta clonotypes, insertions were fewer; memory repertoires showed no such pattern. Alpha sequences out of frame and shared by twins had excess low generation probability. Partial confounding of zero-insertion analyses by invariant MAIT and iNKT cells was possible.

TCRdb independently ran MiXCR on the 5' RACE reads; one entry per CDR3 protein. The sample has 400,000 to 600,000 distinct CDR3 sequences; about a fifth are singletons. The length of the CDR3 is 15 residues. Germline CDR1 reads SGHRS; CDR2 reads YFSETQ. Losses at the gene ends were 6 bases for V and 6 bases for J; bases not matched to a gene: 8. A further study also used this sample, focusing on yellow fever vaccine responses in identical twins. This second study says: Twins reportedly appeared to share part of their vaccine T cell response while keeping part individual.

The specimen sequenced was CD4+ T cells sorted from blood. V usage is TRBV5-1 and J usage is TRBJ2-3; TRBD2 agrees at 12 bases. This TCR was sampled from a woman aged 18-35 years in good health. The CDR3 DNA sequence: TGCGCCAGCACCGCTACCGGACTAGCGGGGGATACGCAGTATTTT. This translates into CASTATGLAGDTQYF.